This T cell receptor beta chain derives from a study of shared clonotypes between healthy human individuals. Study information: Three plates each covered CD4 naive and memory; CD8 naive two, CD8 memory one.

Worth noting for this clone: Its antigen is currently unknown.

Findings and limits, study-wide: Sampling involved blood alone; tissue repertoires likely differ. With a handful of donors compared, about 5.2% of naive CD4 clonotypes were shared.

This CDR3 is built from 15 residues. From germline, CDR1 is MNHEY and CDR2 SVGAGI. The J segment lost 7 bases and the V segment lost 2 bases, leaving 5 bases of the junction unmatched. TCRdb keeps only in-frame clones here, not all; method: immunoSEQ multiplex PCR. The sample consists of approximately 2.5 million clones, approximately 90% of them appearing once. The sequenced sample was naive CD4+ T cells sorted from blood. Subset of the sample: CD45RA+ positively selected. The source is a man between 18 and 29 years old in good health. The chain combines TRBV6-5 with TRBJ1-4, with 9 bases lining up with TRBD1. CDR3 region: CASSYAGTGFEKLFF. The CDR3 region has the DNA TGTGCCAGCAGTTACGCCGGGACAGGGTTTGAAAAACTGTTTTTT.